This T cell receptor (beta chain) comes out of a study of cytomegalovirus exposure and HLA in healthy donors (dated by TCRdb to 2016 to 2017). Some background on the complete study: An earlier analysis of 587 of the donors reported approximately 280 Gb of sequence data and 117 million unique TCR beta sequences obtained from about 179 million T cells. Roughly 310 gigabases of sequencing data and tens of millions of unique TCR sequences were included in an early release covering roughly 700 HLA-typed donors. The genetic ancestry cluster associated with self-reported Caucasian donors included roughly four fifths of the roughly 400 genotyped donors. The aim of the study was to test whether cataloging public T cell receptors could identify signatures of past pathogen exposure. Using immunosequencing, the study profiled T cell repertoires from around 680 subjects and related those repertoires to cytomegalovirus serostatus. Besides the first cohort of 666 subjects, a separate validation cohort made up of over 95 different subjects was used. The study combined high-throughput TCR immunosequencing, statistical association of individual TCRs with disease status, and machine learning to predict cytomegalovirus infection status. To study patterns of TCR occurrence, a later analysis re-analyzed previously published TCR beta repertoires from 550 to 800 donors and added high-resolution HLA genotyping. Rather than drawing on any new phenotypic data, the later analysis identified candidate immune exposures from TCR beta sequences and the way those sequences occurred across donors. In an earlier analysis of more than 550 of the donors, high-throughput TCR beta sequencing was used to judge whether each TCR beta V gene segment behaved as functional or pseudogenic. Donor age, sex, ethnicity and CMV serostatus were compiled alongside the repertoire data. A later genetic analysis used genome-wide SNP genotypes for about 55% of the 666 donors, treating that subset as a discovery cohort. All discovery cohort repertoires had been generated on a single sequencing platform. HLA typing covered class I and class II loci at four-digit resolution. Typing coverage varied by locus: roughly 620-640 donors for A, B, C, DRB1 and DQB1; 522 for DQA1; around 610 for DPA1; roughly 450 for DPB1. Several DR-DQ haplotypes were handled as single units for association and clustering because linkage in the cohort was strong. Across approximately 400 genotyped donors of the cohort, an average of about 240,000 unique TCR beta nucleotide sequences per donor were sequenced, and approximately 17% of those sequences were non-productive. The paper's findings and limits, for the study overall: Correlated functional status among segregating V segments might reflect linkage disequilibrium, but an unknown experimental factor could not be ruled out. Across donors, most TCR sequences were observed very rarely, whereas some public TCRs were present in many individuals. A later analysis found that most CMV-associated TCR beta chains appeared HLA-restricted, with HLA associations seemingly driven largely by CMV exposure. In this cohort, only TCR beta chains were sequenced, and detectable features were limited by the absence of alpha or paired-chain data. CMV serostatus was the only immune exposure information available for the cohort. In an earlier analysis of some 640 of the donors, most TCR beta V segments were observed in productive rearrangements about 90% or about 30% of the time, broadly matching IMGT annotations. Strong co-occurrence of HLA alleles, especially DR and DQ, made assigning TCR associations to individual alleles difficult. According to a later analysis, TCR association rates differed among HLA loci, with DRB1 alleles showing the most associated TCRs and HLA-C alleles showing the fewest. The authors suggested that the approach could potentially be generalized to other disease states and immunological phenotypes. Some IMGT-functional V segments, including TRBV6-2 and TRBV6-3, could not be distinguished by the 87-base-pair reads and were therefore excluded. Cytomegalovirus status was reported to be diagnosed by the classifier with high specificity and sensitivity in both the original and validation cohorts. The earlier analysis of a few hundred of the donors excluded 15 to 20 rarely observed V segments, including chromosome 9 orphons, because counts were too low. According to a later genetic analysis, donors in an Asian-associated ancestry cluster had fewer N-insertions in productive TCRs than the roughly 700-donor mean. A further reported finding was that TCR beta sequences accurately predicted the HLA-A and HLA-B alleles for most subjects in the first cohort. Because HLA typing was unavailable for some donors at each locus, only the typed subset was used in association tests. The study listed 164 TCR beta chains as associated with cytomegalovirus. Compared with equally common non-associated chains, HLA-associated TCR beta chains in a later analysis were more clonally expanded and had lower generation probabilities. Sequencing depth was assumed to be roughly uniform across donors in the presence/absence analyses, though that assumption may not hold. In a later genetic analysis, a missense DCLRE1C variant was associated with V-gene and J-gene trimming of TCR beta chains, and the association was replicated in an independent cohort. A later analysis reported that several top co-occurrence clusters appeared linked to parvovirus B19, influenza, CMV and Epstein-Barr virus. In a later analysis, about 16,000 TCR beta sequences were associated with specific HLA alleles at a false discovery rate of 0.05. The sequencing pipeline was judged likely to have produced a cluster of highly shared sequence variants as a technical artifact. A few of the identified cytomegalovirus-associated TCR beta chains were confirmed in vitro to be specific for cytomegalovirus antigens.

In total, approximately 690 healthy bone marrow donors made up the cohort. All cohort members were sampled while nominally healthy, although unrecorded immune exposures were likely present. The donor tested CMV seropositive and was one of the 289 seropositive cohort members. Each donor provided a peripheral blood sample, and peripheral blood mononuclear cells were used for TCR beta sequencing. The Qiagen DNeasy Blood Extraction Kit was used to extract genomic DNA from the blood cell samples. Library construction relied on the immunoSEQ multiplex PCR assay. The multiplex PCR relied on a mix of 60 forward primers for TCR Vbeta segments and 13 reverse primers for TCR Jbeta segments. Amplification of the CDR3 region of rearranged TCR beta genes was performed with a multiplex PCR assay on genomic DNA. On the Illumina HiSeq System, the amplified TCR beta libraries were sequenced as 87-base-pair reads. The source study handled its data this way. Across the 500 to 700 repertoires, a later analysis counted tens of millions of unique TCR beta chains, 9.5 million to 12 million of which were shared by at least two donors. To remove PCR and sequencing errors, raw reads were error-corrected and collapsed into unique sequences using a nearest-neighbor algorithm that merged closely related sequences. Alignment of CDR3 sequences to IMGT reference sequences was used to assign V, D and J gene segments. For a sequence to be retained, a match of at least six nucleotides to both a V gene segment and a J gene segment was required. Rearrangements were classified as productive when the CDR3 lacked stop codons and remained in frame with V and J, and all other rearrangements were classified as non-productive. CDR3 was defined by IMGT convention, running from the second conserved V-encoded cysteine to the conserved J-encoded phenylalanine. The earlier analysis of roughly 590 of the donors excluded any sequence lacking an unambiguous match to a single V gene segment. An earlier analysis of 587 of the donors classified V segments as functional when productive rearrangements were above 56.7% and as segregating when the standard deviation between donors was above 5%. A statistical classification framework was built to diagnose cytomegalovirus status from the catalog of TCR beta chain sequences. V and J gene assignment, in a later analysis, came from comparing TCR nucleotide sequences with IMGT/GENE-DB human TR gene sequences. The TCRdist pipeline was used in a later analysis to assign CDR3 sequences and most-parsimonious VDJ recombination scenarios. In a later analysis, each TCR beta chain was defined by its CDR3 amino acid sequence together with its V-gene family, and reads lacking a unique V-gene family were excluded. As a way to deal with suspected cross-contamination and a sequencing artifact, a later analysis dropped under 600 nucleotide sequences that were highly shared and had low generation probability. In a later analysis, a clonal expansion index was calculated for each public chain from normalized within-repertoire ranks of inferred template counts. In a later analysis, generation probabilities were computed using a VDJ recombination model fitted to out-of-frame rearrangements, and the results were checked against IGoR. Hypergeometric tests were used in a later analysis to score TCR-TCR, TCR-HLA and TCR-CMV co-occurrence, with a repertoire-size bias correction applied to the TCR pairs. False discovery rates were estimated in a later analysis by permuting HLA or CMV assignments 20 times. In a later analysis, co-occurring TCRs were grouped using DBSCAN, with TCRdist sequence similarity added in when clustering inside HLA-allele-positive subsets. Repertoires with fewer than 30,000 or more than 120,000 public chains were left out of co-occurrence clustering, as were a handful of repertoires with anomalous nucleotide sharing. TCRdb limited this immuneACCESS table to in-frame rearrangements with V and J called. A share of clones is missing; checked studies link under half to unresolved V genes, and the rest is unexplained. Clone size and V and J calls were adopted from that table, with D and trimming inferred from the DNA. The sample includes roughly 150,000 clones, with around 75% observed a single time. The top ten clones comprise about 11% of the sample.

Trimming takes 5 bases off V and 3 bases off J; junction bases not matched to a gene: 11. For CDR1 and CDR2, the germline V gene lists ENHRY and SYGVKD. The CDR3 has 18 amino acids, counting the end cysteine and phenylalanine. Here the CDR3 DNA is all that survives: 54 bases in frame from base 1. About this clone: The antigen it recognizes is unknown. No qualities accompany the bases; no much larger clone lies one base away.

This clonotype originated in a man aged 18 to 29 in good health and CMV-seropositive. Sample: PBMCs. The V and J genes are TRBV10-3 and TRBJ2-7; 15 junctional bases match TRBD2. The CDR3: CAISPGDLGLAGGYEQYF. The base sequence is TGTGCCATCAGTCCGGGGGACCTGGGACTAGCGGGAGGCTACGAGCAGTACTTC.